This T cell receptor beta chain was obtained from a study of blood T cell repertoires in COVID-19. The length of the CDR3 is 15 residues. V was clipped by 6 bases and J by 1 base; unmatched bases: 8. From germline, CDR1 is MNHEY and CDR2 SMNVEV (reference sequence). Repertoires were generated with immunoSEQ multiplex PCR, while TCRdb's copy carries only in-frame clones and drops some. The sample records about 300,000 clones, roughly 87% being singletons. The V call is TRBV27, the J call TRBJ1-2; 7 positions agree with TRBD1. The receptor comes from a man aged 18 to 29 with active or convalescent COVID-19. Sequenced: peripheral blood. The DNA of the CDR3 is TGTGCCAGCAGCATACGACAGGGCGGTAACTATGGCTACACCTTC. This gives the protein CASSIRQGGNYGYTF.